The entry that follows covers one TCR beta chain sequence. This clonotype was seen a few times. Its cognate antigen has yet to be identified. No qualities accompany the bases; no much larger clone lies one base away. V loses 6 bases, J loses 5 bases, and the germline ends lie 26 bases apart. The CDR3 starts with the cysteine, ends with the phenylalanine, and has 17 residues. The sequence is cut down to CDR3 DNA, 51 bases in frame from base 1. For CDR1 and CDR2, the germline V gene lists SGHRS and YFSETQ. The data are from a study of blood T cells in healthy people across ages (dated by TCRdb to between 2015 and 2017). Notes on the research overall: Template switching captured roughly one uniquely barcoded TCR beta cDNA molecule per two T cells in model experiments. The study measured age-related changes in TCR beta repertoire diversity using deep sequencing normalized with unique cDNA molecular identifiers. Four age groups were formed from the donors: young (average about 15 years), middle-aged (approximately 39), aged (more than 55) and long-lived (about 80). Two additional independent replicas of 1 million unique cDNA reads from the same blood draw were analyzed for two donors (one aged 18 to 29 and one aged 80 or older). What the study reported, not specific to this receptor: As age increased, observed TCR beta diversity per million T cells dropped in a roughly linear way, and a significant reduction was already evident by age roughly 40. Bulk unsorted PBMC profiling prevented conclusive comparison of naive and antigen-experienced compartments. Donor CMV infection status was unknown, potentially confounding age-related changes in expanded clonotypes. Estimates of total diversity from one million sequenced T cells were regarded as lower bounds and underestimates. The percentage of naive T cells measured by flow cytometry correlated strongly with observed TCR beta diversity. Compared with the aged group, the long-lived group had more naive CD4+ T cells, fewer expanded clones and increased TCR diversity, suggesting age selection.

Donors were 35 to 40 systemically healthy Caucasian individuals from Russia aged 6 to 90 years. About 9.8 milliliters of peripheral blood were drawn from each donor into EDTA-treated Vacutainer tubes. Ficoll-Paque density-gradient centrifugation was used to isolate PBMCs, with at least 7 million obtained per sample. Trizol reagent was used to extract total RNA from PBMCs, with at least 5 micrograms per sample. For every donor, flow cytometry on a PBMC aliquot measured the percentage of naive CD45RAhigh/CD27high T cells. The library was obtained by 5' RACE. For sequencing, an Illumina HiSeq 2500 was employed. A second roughly 7 to 11 cycle PCR used a sample-barcoded 5' primer and a J-beta primer mix. A unique molecular identifier was introduced onto each TCR beta cDNA molecule by a template-switch 5' adaptor carrying 12 random nucleotides. Each sample yielded at least 2.5 million CDR3-containing paired-end reads. The Mint cDNA synthesis kit, primed by a TRBC-specific oligonucleotide, was used to synthesize first-strand cDNA from all RNA. Following uracil-DNA glycosylase treatment, a first 18-cycle PCR with universal primers M1SS and BC2_uni_R was performed on all cDNA. Per the original workflow: Each sample was normalized by randomly selecting 1 million high-quality reads, each carrying a distinct molecular identifier. Instead of being binned into consensus sequences, reads with shared molecular identifiers were discarded. MiTCR, run with a Q25 quality threshold and the strictest error-elimination algorithm, handled CDR3 identification, clonotype clustering and error correction. Lower-bound total TCR beta diversity was estimated with a nonparametric unseen species model using Euler transformation. The raw public reads went through TCRdb reprocessing: fastp at Q25, MiXCR clone calling, in-frame beta chains kept. Identical CDR3 protein sequences are pooled into one entry, listed with their most common genes and DNA. These V and J calls are TCRdb output, not the study's own analysis. The sample has 600,000 to 900,000 distinct CDR3 sequences on record, roughly 24% of them singletons. Approximately 2.9% of the sample lies in the top ten.

A further study also used this sample, focusing on T cells of mothers and their children. The second study's authors report: Nine systemically healthy Caucasian individuals, comprising three mothers and their six children, were included as donors. cDNA synthesis used all of the extracted RNA, with roughly 1.5 ug of RNA in each 15 ul reaction. In the second PCR, the M1S primer added sample barcodes and 2-4 random nucleotides. Each mother yielded over 9.5 million TCR beta CDR3 reads and each child about 3 million reads. TCR recombination output is similarly shaped by thymic selection in related and unrelated pairs, with a minor effect exerted by inherited differences. Normalized repertoire overlap was always found to be slightly, but never significantly, higher in related mother-child pairs than in unrelated mother-child pairs. Persistent microchimeric T cell clones were not detected, at a sensitivity of around 95 clones per million clonotypes. In the study, deep NGS was used to compare the TCR beta repertoires of mothers and children, and features distinguishing related mother-child pairs from unrelated individuals were sought. On average, the children were around 11 +/- 4 years old, while the mothers were around 42 +/- 4 years old. Libraries were sequenced on Illumina HiSeq 2000 with 100+100 nt paired-end reads after adapter ligation with NEBNext reagents. To prevent cross-contamination, the mother and child libraries were prepared one month apart and sequenced in separate runs. For each donor, somewhere between roughly 450,000 and 2,200,000 distinct TCR beta clonotypes were identified. Naive TCR beta clonotypes were estimated from low-frequency clonotypes matched to each donor's FACS-determined naive share, without sorting.

The sequence was collected from a boy younger than 18 in good health. The V and J genes are TRBV5-1 and TRBJ2-5; a tentative D match to TRBD2 spans 6 bases. Sequencing was done on a sample of blood. The DNA sequence reads TGCGCCAGCAACGAAGAGGGTCCCCCGGTGGCGGGGGAGACCCAGTACTTC. This encodes CASNEEGPPVAGETQYF.